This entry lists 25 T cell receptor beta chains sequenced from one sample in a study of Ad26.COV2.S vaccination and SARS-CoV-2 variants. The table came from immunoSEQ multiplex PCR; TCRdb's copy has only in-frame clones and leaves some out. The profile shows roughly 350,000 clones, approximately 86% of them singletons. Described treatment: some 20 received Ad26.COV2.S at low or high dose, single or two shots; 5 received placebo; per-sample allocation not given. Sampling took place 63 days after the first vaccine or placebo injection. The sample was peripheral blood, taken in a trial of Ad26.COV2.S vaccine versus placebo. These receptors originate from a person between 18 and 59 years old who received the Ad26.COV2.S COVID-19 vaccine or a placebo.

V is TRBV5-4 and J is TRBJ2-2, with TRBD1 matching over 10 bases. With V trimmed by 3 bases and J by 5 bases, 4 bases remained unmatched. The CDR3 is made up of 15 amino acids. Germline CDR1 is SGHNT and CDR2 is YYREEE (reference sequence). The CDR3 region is CASSYDRGRTGELFF. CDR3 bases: TGTGCCAGCAGCTACGACAGGGGGCGTACCGGGGAGCTGTTTTTT.

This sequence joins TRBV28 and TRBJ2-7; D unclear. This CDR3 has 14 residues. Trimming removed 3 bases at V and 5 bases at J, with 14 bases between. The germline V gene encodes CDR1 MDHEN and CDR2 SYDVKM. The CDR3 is CASSLMHSYDEQYF. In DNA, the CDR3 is TGTGCCAGCAGTTTGATGCATAGCTACGACGAGCAGTACTTC.

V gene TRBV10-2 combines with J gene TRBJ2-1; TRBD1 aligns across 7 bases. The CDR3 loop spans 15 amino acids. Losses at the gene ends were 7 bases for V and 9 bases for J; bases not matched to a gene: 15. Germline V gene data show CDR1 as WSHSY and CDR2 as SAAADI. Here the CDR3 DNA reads TGCGCCAGCATGCTCTTAGACAGGGATTCGGGTGAGCAGTTCTTC. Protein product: CASMLLDRDSGEQFF.

The CDR3 nucleotides are TGTGCCAGCAGTTTCCCGGTCGGGGACAGGGAGTTCCCCTACGAGCAGTACTTC. It translates to CASSFPVGDREFPYEQYF. The rearrangement joins TRBV28 to TRBJ2-7; TRBD1 matches 9 bases. V dropped 3 bases and J dropped 2; count of bases not matched to a gene: 14. Germline assignment: CDR1 MDHEN and CDR2 SYDVKM. This CDR3 region has 18 residues.

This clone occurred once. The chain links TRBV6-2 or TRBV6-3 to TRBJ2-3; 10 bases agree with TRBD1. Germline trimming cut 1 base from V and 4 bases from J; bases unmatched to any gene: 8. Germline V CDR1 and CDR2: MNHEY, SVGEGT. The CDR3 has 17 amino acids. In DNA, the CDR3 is TGTGCCAGCAGTTACTTGCTGGGACAGGGGTGGGCAGATACGCAGTATTTT. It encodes CASSYLLGQGWADTQYF.

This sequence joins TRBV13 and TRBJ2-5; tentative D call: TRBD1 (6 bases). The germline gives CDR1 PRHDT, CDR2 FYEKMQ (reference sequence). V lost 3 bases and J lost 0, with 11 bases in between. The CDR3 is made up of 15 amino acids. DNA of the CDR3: TGTGCCAGCAGCTTTAACCGGGACAACCAAGAGACCCAGTACTTC. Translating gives CASSFNRDNQETQYF.

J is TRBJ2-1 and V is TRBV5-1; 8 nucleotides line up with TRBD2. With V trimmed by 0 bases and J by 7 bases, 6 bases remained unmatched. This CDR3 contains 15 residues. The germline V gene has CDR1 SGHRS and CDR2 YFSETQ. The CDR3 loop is CASSLESGSSNEQFF. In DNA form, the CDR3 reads TGCGCCAGCAGCTTGGAGAGCGGGAGTTCTAATGAGCAGTTCTTC.

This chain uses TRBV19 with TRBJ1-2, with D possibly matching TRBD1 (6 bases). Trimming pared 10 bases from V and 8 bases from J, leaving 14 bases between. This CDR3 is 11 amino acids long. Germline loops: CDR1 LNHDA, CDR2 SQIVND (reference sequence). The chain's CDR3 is CATDTGRGYTF. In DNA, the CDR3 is TGTGCCACCGATACAGGGCGAGGCTACACCTTC.

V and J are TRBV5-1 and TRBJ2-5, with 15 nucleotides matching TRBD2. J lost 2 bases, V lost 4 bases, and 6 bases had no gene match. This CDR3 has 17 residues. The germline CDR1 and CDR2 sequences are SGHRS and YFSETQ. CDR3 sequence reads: CASSPGLAGGPQETQYF. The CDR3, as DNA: TGCGCCAGCAGCCCGGGACTAGCGGGGGGCCCACAAGAGACCCAGTACTTC.

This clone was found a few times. CDR3 loop: CASSLGAGDAKNIQYF. The DNA of the CDR3 is TGTGCCAGCAGCTTGGGGGCGGGGGACGCCAAAAACATTCAGTACTTC. The chain employs TRBV5-6 and TRBJ2-4; 7 bases match TRBD2. The CDR3 length is 16 residues. Trimming at V came to 0 bases and at J to 1 base, leaving 4 bases not matched to a gene. Germline lookup yields CDR1 SGHDT and CDR2 YYEEEE.

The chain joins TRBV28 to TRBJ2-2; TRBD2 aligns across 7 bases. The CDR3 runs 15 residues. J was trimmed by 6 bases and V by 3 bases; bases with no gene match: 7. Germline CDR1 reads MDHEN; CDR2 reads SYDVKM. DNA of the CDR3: TGTGCCAGCAGTTTCAATAAAGGGAGGGCCGGGGAGCTGTTTTTT. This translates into CASSFNKGRAGELFF.

The CDR3 here is CASSLESQREIPYEQYF. The CDR3 DNA is TGCGCCAGCAGCTTAGAATCGCAGCGGGAGATTCCCTACGAGCAGTACTTC. The chain combines TRBV5-1 with TRBJ2-7; 8 nucleotides align to TRBD2. J gave up 2 bases and V 2 bases, and 12 bases lay outside the gene matches. This CDR3 is built from 17 residues. The germline CDR1 and CDR2 sequences are SGHRS and YFSETQ. Full variable domain (remainder filled in from reference TRBV5-1 and TRBJ2-7): KAGVTQTPRYLIKTRGQQVTLSCSPISGHRSVSWYQQTPGQGLQFLFEYFSETQRNKGNFPGRFSGRQFSNSRSEMNVSTLELGDSALYLCASSLESQREIPYEQYFGPGTRLTVT.

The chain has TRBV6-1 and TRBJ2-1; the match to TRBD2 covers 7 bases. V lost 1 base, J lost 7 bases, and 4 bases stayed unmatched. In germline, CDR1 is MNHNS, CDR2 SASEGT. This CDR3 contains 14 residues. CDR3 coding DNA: TGTGCCAGCAGTGAAGGACTAGCCCAGAATGAGCAGTTCTTC. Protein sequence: CASSEGLAQNEQFF.

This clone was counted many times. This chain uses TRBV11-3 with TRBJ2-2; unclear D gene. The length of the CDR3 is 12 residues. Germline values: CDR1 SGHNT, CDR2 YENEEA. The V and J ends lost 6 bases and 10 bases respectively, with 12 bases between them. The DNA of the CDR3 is TGTGCCAGCAGGGGGTCCCAAGAGGAGCTGTTTTTT. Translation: CASRGSQEELFF.

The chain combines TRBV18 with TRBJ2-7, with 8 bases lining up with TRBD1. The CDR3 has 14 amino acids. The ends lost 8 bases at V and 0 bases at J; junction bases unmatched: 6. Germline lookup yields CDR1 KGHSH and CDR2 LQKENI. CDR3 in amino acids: CASVSGGTSYEQYF. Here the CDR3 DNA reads TGTGCCAGCGTTTCAGGGGGCACCTCCTACGAGCAGTACTTC.

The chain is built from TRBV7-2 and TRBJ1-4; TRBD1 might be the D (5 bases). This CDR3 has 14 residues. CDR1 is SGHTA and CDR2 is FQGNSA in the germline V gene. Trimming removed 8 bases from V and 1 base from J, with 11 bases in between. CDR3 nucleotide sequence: TGTGCCAGCTCCCTCCAGGGAACTAATGAAAAACTGTTTTTT. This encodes CASSLQGTNEKLFF.

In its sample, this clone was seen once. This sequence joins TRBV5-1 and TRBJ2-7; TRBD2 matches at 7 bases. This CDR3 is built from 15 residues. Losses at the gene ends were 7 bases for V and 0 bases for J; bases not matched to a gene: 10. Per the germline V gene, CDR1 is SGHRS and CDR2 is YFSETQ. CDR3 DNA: TGCGCCAGCGGGGGGGAAGACGGGACCTCCTACGAGCAGTACTTC. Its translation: CASGGEDGTSYEQYF.

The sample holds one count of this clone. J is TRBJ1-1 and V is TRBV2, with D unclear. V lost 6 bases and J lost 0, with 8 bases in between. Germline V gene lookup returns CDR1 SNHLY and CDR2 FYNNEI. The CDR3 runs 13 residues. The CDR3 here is CASRPGLNTEAFF. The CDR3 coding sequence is TGTGCCAGCAGGCCGGGCCTGAACACTGAAGCTTTCTTT.

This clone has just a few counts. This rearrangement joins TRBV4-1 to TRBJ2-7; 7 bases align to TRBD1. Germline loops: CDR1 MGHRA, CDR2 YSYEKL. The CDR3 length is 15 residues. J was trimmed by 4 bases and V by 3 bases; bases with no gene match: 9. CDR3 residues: CASSHTETGIYEQYF. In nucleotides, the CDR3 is TGCGCCAGCAGCCATACGGAGACAGGGATTTACGAGCAGTACTTC.

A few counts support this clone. CDR3 sequence: CASSNQGAHQPQHF. The CDR3 DNA follows: TGTGCCAGTAGTAACCAGGGGGCTCATCAGCCCCAGCATTTT. The chain recombines TRBV19 with TRBJ1-5; TRBD1 agrees at 8 bases. Germline V gene lookup returns CDR1 LNHDA and CDR2 SQIVND (reference sequence). V gave up 4 bases and J gave up 5 bases; unmatched junction bases: 4. This CDR3 is built from 14 residues. Looking up the rest from reference TRBV19 and TRBJ1-5 gives the full variable domain: DGGITQSPKYLFRKEGQNVTLSCEQNLNHDAMYWYRQDPGQGLRLIYYSQIVNDFQKGDIAEGYSVSREKKESFPLTVTSAQKNPTAFYLCASSNQGAHQPQHFGDGTRLSIL.

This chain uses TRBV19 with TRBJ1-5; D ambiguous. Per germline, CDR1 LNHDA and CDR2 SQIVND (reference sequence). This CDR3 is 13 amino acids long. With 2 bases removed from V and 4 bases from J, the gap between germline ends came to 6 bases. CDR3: CASSILVNQPQHF. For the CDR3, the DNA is TGTGCCAGTAGTATACTCGTGAATCAGCCCCAGCATTTT.

CDR3 DNA sequence: TGTGCCAGCAGATCCCTCTTAGCTAGCGGGAGGCAAGAGACCCAGTACTTC. This gives the protein CASRSLLASGRQETQYF. The V call is TRBV11-2, the J call TRBJ2-5; 11 bases are a match to TRBD2. This CDR3 has 17 amino acids. Germline lookup yields CDR1 SGHAT and CDR2 FQNNGV. With V trimmed by 6 bases and J by 2 bases, 11 bases remained unmatched.

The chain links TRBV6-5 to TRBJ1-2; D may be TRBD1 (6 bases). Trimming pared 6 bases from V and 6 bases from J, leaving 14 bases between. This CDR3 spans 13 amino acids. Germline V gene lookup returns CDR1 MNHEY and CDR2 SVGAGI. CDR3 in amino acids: CASSLQGRDGYTF. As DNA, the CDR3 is TGTGCCAGCAGCTTACAGGGCCGTGATGGCTACACCTTC.

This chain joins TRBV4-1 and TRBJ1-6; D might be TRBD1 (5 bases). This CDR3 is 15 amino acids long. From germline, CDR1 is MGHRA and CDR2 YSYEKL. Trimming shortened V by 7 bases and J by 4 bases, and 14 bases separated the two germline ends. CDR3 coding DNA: TGCGCCAGCAAGGTGACACAGGCTTATAATTCACCCCTCCACTTT. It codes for CASKVTQAYNSPLHF.

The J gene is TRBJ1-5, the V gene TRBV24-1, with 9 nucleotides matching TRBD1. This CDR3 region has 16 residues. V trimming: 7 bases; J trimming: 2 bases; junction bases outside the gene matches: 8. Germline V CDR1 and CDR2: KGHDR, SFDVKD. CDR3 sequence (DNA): TGTGCCACCAGAACGGGACAGGGCCTATGCAATCAGCCCCAGCATTTT. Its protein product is CATRTGQGLCNQPQHF.